The 5 T cell receptor beta chains presented below share a single source sample, sequenced in a study of blood T cell repertoires in COVID-19. The assay was immunoSEQ multiplex PCR, and TCRdb's table has in-frame clones only and misses some. The data contain 95,000 to 150,000 clones, over 70% of them singletons. Sequencing used peripheral blood. The receptor source for this set is a woman between 50 and 59 years old with acute or convalescent COVID-19.

The V call is TRBV19, the J call TRBJ1-5; D is undetermined. There are 14 residues in the CDR3. V dropped 9 bases and J dropped 2 bases, with 14 bases sitting between them. Germline-derived CDR1 and CDR2 are LNHDA and SQIVND (reference sequence). The CDR3, as DNA: TGTGCCAGCGCGAGGGCTGGCGGCAATCAGCCCCAGCATTTT. Translation: CASARAGGNQPQHF. Variable domain in full (rest from reference TRBV19 and TRBJ1-5): DGGITQSPKYLFRKEGQNVTLSCEQNLNHDAMYWYRQDPGQGLRLIYYSQIVNDFQKGDIAEGYSVSREKKESFPLTVTSAQKNPTAFYLCASARAGGNQPQHFGDGTRLSIL.

A few counts support this clone. The chain recombines TRBV6-5 with TRBJ1-3, with 7 bases fitting TRBD1. The CDR3 covers 15 residues. CDR1 and CDR2 (germline): MNHEY, SVGAGI. V trimming: 6 bases; J trimming: 3 bases; junction bases outside the gene matches: 8. CDR3 bases: TGTGCCAGCAGCCCCGGGACAGCATTTGGAAACACCATATATTTT. Translating it yields CASSPGTAFGNTIYF.

The chain employs TRBV7-9 and TRBJ2-2, with D possibly matching TRBD1 (6 bases). Trimming removed 2 bases from V and 5 bases from J, with 15 bases in between. This CDR3 is 16 amino acids long. CDR1 is SEHNR, CDR2 FQNEAQ, per germline (reference sequence). This CDR3 is CASSLKRGTGTGELFF. The DNA of the CDR3 is TGTGCCAGCAGCTTAAAGAGGGGGACGGGTACCGGGGAGCTGTTTTTT.

The chain carries TRBV30 and TRBJ2-2, with no clear D. CDR1 is GTSNPN, CDR2 SVGIG, per germline (reference sequence). The CDR3 loop spans 11 amino acids. Trimming shortened V by 2 bases and J by 8 bases, and 6 bases separated the two germline ends. This chain's CDR3 is CAWSYSGELFF. The DNA for the CDR3 is TGTGCCTGGAGTTATTCGGGGGAGCTGTTTTTT. The complete variable domain, with remaining parts taken from reference TRBV30 and TRBJ2-2, reads SQTIHQWPATLVQPVGSPLSLECTVEGTSNPNLYWYRQAAGRGLQLLFYSVGIGQISSEVPQNLSASRPQDRQFILSSKKLLLSDSGFYLCAWSYSGELFFGEGSRLTVL.

This clone was counted once. This chain uses TRBV15 with TRBJ1-1, with D uncertain. The V end was cut by 0 bases, the J end by 1 base, with 6 bases between. CDR3 length: 14 residues. Germline V gives CDR1 LNHNV, CDR2 YYDKDF (reference sequence). Written as DNA, the CDR3 is TGTGCCACCAGCAGAGATGTTCGGAACACTGAAGCTTTCTTT. Amino acid sequence: CATSRDVRNTEAFF.